In its sample, the clone carrying this TCR beta chain was seen a few times. The antigen is not known. Researchers amplified the TCR beta CDR3 regions from RNA transcripts. HTBI primers drove first-round RT-PCR of the TCR CDR3. TCRdb processed the multiplex PCR reads anew with MiXCR; each CDR3 protein has one entry. The repertoire holds hundreds of thousands of distinct CDR3 sequences, about 12% seen once, with around a tenth in the top ten. PBMCs came from more than 9.5 ml fresh peripheral blood. This entry is derived from a study of T cells in Graves' hyperthyroidism and ophthalmopathy. Per the germline V gene, CDR1 is SGHVS and CDR2 is FNYEAQ. Trimming removed 2 bases from V and 1 base from J, with 8 bases in between. This CDR3 comprises 14 residues. Regarding the study as a whole: In the analysis, a 13 V-J model separated ophthalmopathy from stable hyperthyroidism. Blood also held most thyroid clonotypes expanded beyond 0.001. Ophthalmopathy was identified by the model a median roughly six months ahead of onset.

This clonotype was obtained from a woman between 18 and 29 years old with Graves' hyperthyroidism. The sequenced material came from blood. The rearrangement links TRBV7-6 to TRBJ1-1; D not resolved. The CDR3 DNA sequence: TGTGCCAGCAGCTTATCTCGGGAGAACACTGAAGCTTTCTTT. It yields the protein CASSLSRENTEAFF.